This TCR beta chain is from a study of PD-1 blockade in classical Hodgkin lymphoma. Brentuximab vedotin exposure varied among the patients, all of whom had relapsed after autologous stem cell transplantation. General study findings and limits: By C4D1 there was a significant rise in CD4+ TCR diversity but not in CD8+ TCR diversity. Exclusion was applied to patients who started nivolumab under 1 year after ASCT. Baseline diversity was lower in partial responders and progressors than complete responders. It was reported that newly diagnosed patients had less baseline TCR diversity than healthy donors.

Germline V gives CDR1 SNHLY, CDR2 FYNNEI. CDR3 length: 13 residues. V shed 6 bases and J shed 6 bases, with 12 bases lying between them. The data were produced by immunoSEQ multiplex PCR, yet TCRdb's version contains in-frame clones alone and is incomplete. The table lists around 24,000 clones, 67% of them singletons. By frequency in the sample, this clone is medium-sized. Its antigen is not known. This specimen consisted of peripheral blood mononuclear cells (PBMCs), obtained before the second cycle of nivolumab. This TCR was recovered from a human donor with classical Hodgkin lymphoma. The rearrangement uses TRBV2 and TRBJ2-1, with D possibly being TRBD2 (7 bases). The DNA of the CDR3 is TGTGCCAGCAGCTGGGAGGGGGGCAATGAGCAGTTCTTC. It specifies CASSWEGGNEQFF.